Each of the 10 T cell receptor beta chains below was sequenced from the same sample in a study of T cell clusters in autoimmune cytopenias. TRB rearrangements were amplified by touch-down multiplex PCR with mixed TRB-A/B primers. TCRdb re-called the multiplex PCR reads and shows each CDR3 protein once, DNA omitted. This repertoire includes some 5,000 distinct CDR3 sequences. TRB was amplified from roughly 0.25 ug of peripheral blood genomic DNA per sample. This sample was shared with a second study, whose subject was T cell repertoires in aging, cancer and after chemotherapy.

Sequenced: peripheral blood. The receptors come from a human donor in good health.

The chain joins TRBV5-4 to TRBJ1-1; TCRdb's D call, TRBD1, is unchecked because there is no DNA. The CDR3 length is 14 residues. The germline gives CDR1 SGHNT, CDR2 YYREEE (reference sequence). CDR3 region: CASSSGTGPTEAFF.

This clonotype is identified as medium-sized from frequency. V and J are TRBV5-6 and TRBJ2-6. From germline, CDR1 is SGHDT and CDR2 YYEEEE. The CDR3 contains 15 residues. CDR3 in amino acids: CASSLGIPGANVLTF. Together with reference TRBV5-6 and TRBJ2-6, the CDR3 gives the full variable domain: DAGVTQSPTHLIKTRGQQVTLRCSPKSGHDTVSWYQQALGQGPQFIFQYYEEEERQRGNFPDRFSGHQFPNYSSELNVNALLLGDSALYLCASSLGIPGANVLTFGAGSRLTVL.

The gene calls are TRBV5-1 and TRBJ1-5. The CDR3 spans 15 residues. CDR1 SGHRS and CDR2 YFSETQ come from the germline V gene. The CDR3 sequence is CASSLDLSINQPQHF.

The chain links TRBV12-3 or TRBV12-4 to TRBJ1-5; TCRdb gives TRBD1 as the D gene, but with no DNA this cannot be confirmed. This CDR3 spans 13 amino acids. CDR3 amino acids: CASNIGGGQPQHF.

This clonotype counts as medium-sized by frequency. This chain links TRBV29-1 with TRBJ1-2; TCRdb selects TRBD1, and the lack of DNA leaves this call unchecked. Looked up from germline, CDR1 is SQVTM and CDR2 is ANQGSEA. CDR3 size: 15 residues. CDR3 loop: CSVEETGTGDYGYTF. The full variable domain, its missing parts supplied by reference TRBV29-1 and TRBJ1-2, is SAVISQKPSRDICQRGTSLTIQCQVDSQVTMMFWYRQQPGQSLTLIATANQGSEATYESGFVIDKFPISRPNLTFSTLTVSNMSPEDSSIYLCSVEETGTGDYGYTFGSGTRLTVV.

This clonotype is classed as medium-sized by frequency. V gene TRBV19 combines with J gene TRBJ2-6; TCRdb calls TRBD2, which cannot be checked without DNA. The germline CDR1 and CDR2 sequences are LNHDA and SQIVND (reference sequence). The CDR3 contains 16 residues. The CDR3 loop reads CASSTQGGSGANVLTF.

This clonotype is labeled medium-sized based on frequency. The chain combines TRBV6-2 or TRBV6-3 with TRBJ2-2. Germline lookup yields CDR1 MNHEY and CDR2 SVGEGT. The CDR3 is 13 amino acids. This CDR3 reads CASSWATTGELFF.

V usage is TRBV20-1 and J usage is TRBJ1-2. The CDR3 totals 12 residues. Germline assignment: CDR1 DFQATT and CDR2 SNEGSKA (reference sequence). CDR3 region: CSVLPPNYGYTF.

The chain links TRBV5-1 to TRBJ1-2; TCRdb lists TRBD1, though no DNA is available to test this call. There are 13 residues in the CDR3. CDR1 and CDR2 from the germline V gene are SGHRS and YFSETQ. CDR3 sequence: CASSRDRTYGYTF.

The V call is TRBV2, the J call TRBJ1-2; TCRdb's assignment of TRBD1 cannot be checked, as there is no DNA. Germline lookup yields CDR1 SNHLY and CDR2 FYNNEI. The CDR3 has 14 amino acids. CDR3 loop: CASSGTGRRYGYTF.